Included here is one T cell receptor beta chain sequence, with context. The data are from a study of blood T cell repertoires in COVID-19. The wider study: The samples span acute and convalescent COVID-19 from the United States, Italy and Spain. T cells, B-cell-depleted T cells, or PBMCs supplied cDNA or gDNA.

CDR1 is LNHDA, CDR2 SQIVND, per germline (reference sequence). The V and J ends lost 6 bases and 7 bases respectively, with 10 bases between them. This CDR3 region has 12 residues. In the original workflow: Reference gene primer amplification gave estimated nucleated cell counts. TCRdb keeps only in-frame clones here, not all; method: immunoSEQ multiplex PCR. V and J calls and clone size are given by that table; D and trimming were obtained from the DNA. The sample holds approximately 76,000 clones, more than 70% seen once. The V gene is TRBV19, the J gene TRBJ1-5; D ambiguous. Sequenced: peripheral blood. The TCR was taken from a man older than 75 with active or convalescent COVID-19. The CDR3 region is CASRDIGQPQHF. DNA for the CDR3: TGTGCCAGTAGAGACATTGGGCAGCCCCAGCATTTT.